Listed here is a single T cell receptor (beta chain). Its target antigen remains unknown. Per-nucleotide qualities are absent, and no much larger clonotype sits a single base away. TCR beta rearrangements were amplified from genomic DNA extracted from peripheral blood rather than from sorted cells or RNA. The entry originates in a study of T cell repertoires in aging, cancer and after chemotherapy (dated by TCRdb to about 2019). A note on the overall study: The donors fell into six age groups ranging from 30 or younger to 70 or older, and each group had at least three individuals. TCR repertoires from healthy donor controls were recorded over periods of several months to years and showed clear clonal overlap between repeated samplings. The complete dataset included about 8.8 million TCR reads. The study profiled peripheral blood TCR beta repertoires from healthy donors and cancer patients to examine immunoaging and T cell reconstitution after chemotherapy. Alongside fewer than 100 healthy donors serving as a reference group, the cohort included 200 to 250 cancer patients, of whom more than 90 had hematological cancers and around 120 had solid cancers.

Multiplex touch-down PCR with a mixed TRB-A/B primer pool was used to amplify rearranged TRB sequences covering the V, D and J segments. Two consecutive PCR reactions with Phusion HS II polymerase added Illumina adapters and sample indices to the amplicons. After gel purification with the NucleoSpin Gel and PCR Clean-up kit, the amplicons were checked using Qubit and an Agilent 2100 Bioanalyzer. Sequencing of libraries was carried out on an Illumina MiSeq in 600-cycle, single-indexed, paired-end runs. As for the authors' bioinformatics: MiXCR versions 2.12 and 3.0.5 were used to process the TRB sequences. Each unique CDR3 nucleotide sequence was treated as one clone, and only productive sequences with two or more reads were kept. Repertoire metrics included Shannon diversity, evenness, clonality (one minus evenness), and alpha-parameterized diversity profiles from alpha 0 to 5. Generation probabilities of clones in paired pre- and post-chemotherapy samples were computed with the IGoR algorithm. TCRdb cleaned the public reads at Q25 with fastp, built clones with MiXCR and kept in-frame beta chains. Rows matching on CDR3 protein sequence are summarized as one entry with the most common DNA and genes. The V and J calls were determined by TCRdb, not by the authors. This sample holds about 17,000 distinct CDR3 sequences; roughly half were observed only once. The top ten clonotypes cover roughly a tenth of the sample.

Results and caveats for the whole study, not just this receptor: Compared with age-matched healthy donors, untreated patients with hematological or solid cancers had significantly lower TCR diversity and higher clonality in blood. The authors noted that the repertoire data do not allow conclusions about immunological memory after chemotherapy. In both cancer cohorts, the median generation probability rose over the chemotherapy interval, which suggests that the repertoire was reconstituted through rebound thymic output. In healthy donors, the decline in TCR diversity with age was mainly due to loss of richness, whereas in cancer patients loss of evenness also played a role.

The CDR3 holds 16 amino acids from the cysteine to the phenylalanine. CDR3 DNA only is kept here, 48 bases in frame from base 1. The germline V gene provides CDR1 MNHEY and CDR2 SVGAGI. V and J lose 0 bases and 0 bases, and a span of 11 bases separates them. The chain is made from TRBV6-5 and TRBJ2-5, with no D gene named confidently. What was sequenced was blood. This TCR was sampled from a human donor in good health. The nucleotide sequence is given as TGTGCCAGCAGTTACTCTAGACGCAATCACCAAGAGACCCAGTACTTC. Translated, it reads CASSYSRRNHQETQYF.